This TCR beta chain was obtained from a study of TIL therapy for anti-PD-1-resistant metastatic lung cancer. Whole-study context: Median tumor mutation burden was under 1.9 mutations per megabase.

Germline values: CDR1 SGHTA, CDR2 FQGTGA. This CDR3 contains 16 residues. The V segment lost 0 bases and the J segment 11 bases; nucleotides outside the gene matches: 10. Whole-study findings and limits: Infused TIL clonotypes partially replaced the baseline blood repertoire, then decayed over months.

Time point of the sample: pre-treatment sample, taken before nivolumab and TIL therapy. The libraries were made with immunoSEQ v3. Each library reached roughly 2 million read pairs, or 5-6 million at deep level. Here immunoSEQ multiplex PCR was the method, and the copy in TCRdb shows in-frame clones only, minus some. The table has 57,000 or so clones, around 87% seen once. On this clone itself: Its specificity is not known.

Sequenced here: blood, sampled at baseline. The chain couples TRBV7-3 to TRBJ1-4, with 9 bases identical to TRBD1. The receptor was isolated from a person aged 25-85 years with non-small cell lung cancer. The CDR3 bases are TGTGCCAGCAGCTTAACCACCGGGACAGGGACTTGTAAACTGTTTTTT. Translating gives CASSLTTGTGTCKLFF.